The subject of this entry is one TCR beta chain. The germline gives CDR1 WSHSY, CDR2 SAAADI. Trimming removed 8 bases at V and 3 bases at J, with 10 bases between. The CDR3 covers 12 residues. This entry comes from a study of blood T cell repertoires in COVID-19. Profiled with immunoSEQ multiplex PCR; TCRdb holds only in-frame clones, not every one. The data contain about 250,000 clones, 80% to 90% of them singletons. The clonotype was recovered from an older man with acute or convalescent COVID-19. The chain has TRBV10-2 and TRBJ1-2; D ambiguous. Sequenced input: peripheral blood. DNA of the CDR3: TGCGCCAGCTCGCGGGATGACTATGGCTACACCTTC. Its protein product is CASSRDDYGYTF.